A single sample is the source of the 15 T cell receptor beta chains below, sequenced in a study of spatial heterogeneity in lung cancer. Study observations and caveats: Counts of expanded alpha and beta TCRs within tumors tracked the tumor nonsynonymous mutation count.

Their recognized antigens are unknown. Time point given: sample taken at primary tumor resection. TCRdb passed the 5' RACE reads through MiXCR, listing each CDR3 protein once. The repertoire holds 7,500 to 8,000 distinct CDR3 sequences, with over 5.5% as singletons. The sequencing used lung tumor tissue, collected at surgery. The receptors were gathered from a female donor with early-stage non-small cell lung cancer.

The table lists this clonotype with many counts. This beta chain turned up in a library designed for alpha chains; as an off-target read, its abundance says little. The genes are TRBV28 and TRBJ2-3; a weak D match, TRBD2 (5 bases). CDR1 is MDHEN, CDR2 SYDVKM, per germline. The CDR3 runs to 13 residues. Trimming cost V 10 bases and J 2 bases, with 13 bases left between them. The chain's CDR3 is CATQPSNTDTQYF. The CDR3 nucleotides read TGTGCCACCCAGCCTAGCAACACAGATACGCAGTATTTT. The full variable domain, rest sourced from reference TRBV28 and TRBJ2-3, is DVKVTQSSRYLVKRTGEKVFLECVQDMDHENMFWYRQDPGLGLRLIYFSYDVKMKEKGDIPEGYSVSREKKERFSLILESASTNQTSMYLCATQPSNTDTQYFGPGTRLTVL.

Ten or more counts support this clonotype. As an off-target read in a library built for alpha chains, this beta chain has a frequency of little significance. The DNA for the CDR3 is TGTGCCAGCAGTGATGTAGGGAGATCTGCTGAAAAACTGTTTTTT. Translating gives CASSDVGRSAEKLFF. This sequence joins TRBV6-1 and TRBJ1-4; D uncertain. This CDR3 is built from 15 residues. Germline V gene data show CDR1 as MNHNS and CDR2 as SASEGT. V lost 3 bases, J lost 7 bases, and 15 bases lay in between.

This clonotype qualifies as medium-sized (0.01 to 0.1%). This beta chain is off target for a library built for alpha chains, so its abundance means little. V and J are TRBV15 and TRBJ2-2; D call uncertain. Germline V gene lookup returns CDR1 LNHNV and CDR2 YYDKDF (reference sequence). The CDR3 extends over 15 amino acids. V dropped 2 bases and J dropped 1 base, with 8 bases sitting between them. The chain's CDR3 is CATSRYTQNTGELFF. CDR3 sequence (DNA): TGTGCCACCAGCAGATATACCCAGAACACCGGGGAGCTGTTTTTT. Supplemented by reference TRBV15 and TRBJ2-2, the full variable domain reads DAMVIQNPRYQVTQFGKPVTLSCSQTLNHNVMYWYQQKSSQAPKLLFHYYDKDFNNEADTPDNFQSRRPNTSFCFLDIRSPGLGDTAMYLCATSRYTQNTGELFFGEGSRLTVL.

This clonotype is classed as medium-sized. The size of this beta chain means little, since it is a stray read in a library made for alpha chains. The rearrangement links TRBV3-1 to TRBJ2-4; no definite D call. Germline V gene sequence: CDR1 LGHDT, CDR2 YNNKEL (reference sequence). The CDR3 totals 15 residues. The V end lost 0 bases, the J end lost 0 bases, and 6 bases lay between the germline ends. CDR3 bases: TGTGCCAGCAGCCAAGACATAGGAGCCAAAAACATTCAGTACTTC. It encodes CASSQDIGAKNIQYF.

A word on this clonotype: As an off-target read in a library built for alpha chains, this beta chain has a frequency of little significance. The V call is TRBV29-1, the J call TRBJ1-1; D is possibly TRBD1 (6 bases). Trimming left V 6 bases short and J 5 bases short, with 7 bases between. The CDR3 covers 10 residues. Germline CDR1 is SQVTM and CDR2 is ANQGSEA. The CDR3 sequence: CSVRGTEAFF. The CDR3 DNA follows: TGCAGCGTCAGGGGTACTGAAGCTTTCTTT.

Ten or more counts support this clonotype. Since the library was made to target alpha chains, this beta chain is a stray read and its abundance is not meaningful. The chain carries TRBV6-5 and TRBJ2-5; 8 bases line up with TRBD1. Trimming at V came to 4 bases and at J to 7 bases, leaving 8 bases not matched to a gene. CDR1 MNHEY and CDR2 SVGAGI come from the germline V gene. The CDR3 is 14 amino acids. The CDR3 DNA reads as TGTGCCAGCAGTTCACCGACAGGGGCAGGGACCCAGTACTTC. Residues: CASSSPTGAGTQYF.

Ten or more counts support this clonotype. This beta chain was picked up by a library intended for alpha chains and is off target, so its count carries little meaning. V and J are TRBV20-1 and TRBJ2-5, with 12 positions matching TRBD2. Germline CDR1 DFQATT, CDR2 SNEGSKA (reference sequence). This CDR3 region has 16 residues. With 4 bases clipped from V and 1 base from J, the junction kept 7 bases outside the gene matches. In DNA, the CDR3 is TGCAGTGCTACAGGGGCTAGCGGGAGGGCCCAAGAGACCCAGTACTTC. This encodes CSATGASGRAQETQYF.

This clonotype appeared many times. With the library built for alpha chains, this beta chain is off target and its frequency is not meaningful. V gene TRBV27 combines with J gene TRBJ1-2; no reliable D call. This CDR3 has 14 residues. Trimming left V 5 bases short and J 4 bases short, with 14 bases between. The germline CDR1 and CDR2 sequences are MNHEY and SMNVEV (reference sequence). The CDR3 DNA is TGTGCCAGCAGTGAAGGAGTAGCAGTCTATGGCTACACCTTC. This gives the protein CASSEGVAVYGYTF.

This clonotype showed up many times. A library prepared for alpha chains yielded this beta chain as an off-target read; its size is of little meaning. J is TRBJ2-7 and V is TRBV5-6; the match to TRBD1 covers 10 bases. The CDR3 contains 15 residues. Germline V gives CDR1 SGHDT, CDR2 YYEEEE. The V segment lost 2 bases and the J segment 1 base; nucleotides outside the gene matches: 3. In DNA form, the CDR3 reads TGTGCCAGCAGCTTTGGGACAGGGGCGTCCTACGAGCAGTACTTC. It codes for CASSFGTGASYEQYF.

This clonotype appeared many times. A library prepared for alpha chains yielded this beta chain as an off-target read; its size is of little meaning. The chain uses TRBV7-8 and TRBJ1-3, with D possibly TRBD1 on 5 matching bases. V was clipped by 1 base and J by 0 bases, with 13 bases between them. CDR1 SGHVS and CDR2 FQNEAQ come from the germline V gene. The CDR3 contains 17 residues. The CDR3 region has the DNA TGTGCCAGCAGCTTAGGAAAACAGGTCCACTCTGGAAACACCATATATTTT. This translates into CASSLGKQVHSGNTIYF.

At least ten counts were recorded for this clonotype. With the library built for alpha chains, this beta chain is off target and its frequency is not meaningful. This chain connects TRBV19 to TRBJ2-2; D gene uncertain. V was shortened by 4 bases and J by 0 bases, with 3 bases between the two germline ends. The CDR3 is made up of 13 amino acids. Per germline, CDR1 LNHDA and CDR2 SQIVND (reference sequence). CDR3 residues: CASSNPNTGELFF. DNA of the CDR3: TGTGCCAGTAGTAACCCGAACACCGGGGAGCTGTTTTTT. The full variable domain, with the rest looked up from reference TRBV19 and TRBJ2-2, is DGGITQSPKYLFRKEGQNVTLSCEQNLNHDAMYWYRQDPGQGLRLIYYSQIVNDFQKGDIAEGYSVSREKKESFPLTVTSAQKNPTAFYLCASSNPNTGELFFGEGSRLTVL.

This clonotype was observed at least ten times. Because this beta chain is a stray read in a library intended to capture alpha chains, its abundance should not be given much weight. This chain uses TRBV10-3 with TRBJ1-1; no firm D call. V was pared by 5 bases and J by 1 base, with 14 bases between. The CDR3 is 15 residues long. Per the germline V gene, CDR1 is ENHRY and CDR2 is SYGVKD. In DNA, the CDR3 is TGTGCCATCAGTCCCGGCGGAGCAAAGAACACTGAAGCTTTCTTT. It specifies CAISPGGAKNTEAFF.

This clonotype occurred many times. Because the library targeted alpha chains, this beta chain is an off-target read whose size means little. The chain carries TRBV4-2 and TRBJ2-1; D may be TRBD2 (7 bases). Looked up from germline, CDR1 is LGHNA and CDR2 is YNFKEQ. The CDR3 extends over 16 amino acids. Trimming left V 0 bases short and J 4 bases short, with 13 bases between. The CDR3: CASSQDPSGTYNEQFF. The DNA for the CDR3 is TGTGCCAGCAGCCAAGATCCCAGCGGGACATACAATGAGCAGTTCTTC.

This clonotype appeared many times. The library was built for alpha chains, so this beta chain is an off-target read and its size means little. The CDR3 DNA is TGTGCCAGCAGTTTATCCGGGCGGTTCGGAGCACACGGGGAGCTGTTTTTT. Its translation: CASSLSGRFGAHGELFF. The chain has TRBV27 and TRBJ2-2, with D hard to call. The length of the CDR3 is 17 residues. Deletions cut 0 bases from V and 7 bases from J, with 18 bases between. CDR1 is MNHEY and CDR2 is SMNVEV in the germline V gene (reference sequence).

Turning to this clonotype: This beta chain slipped into a library made for alpha chains as a stray read, so its size is not meaningful. The V call is TRBV7-2, the J call TRBJ2-2, with D uncertain. Trimming left V 5 bases short and J 4 bases short, with 8 bases between. Germline lookup yields CDR1 SGHTA and CDR2 FQGNSA. The CDR3 consists of 13 residues. CDR3 residues: CASSRPPTGELFF. The CDR3 DNA reads TGTGCCAGCAGCCGGCCCCCCACCGGGGAGCTGTTTTTT.